The table lists the clone carrying this TCR beta chain with a count of one. The antigen is not known. The data derive from a study of OX40 agonist ivuxolimab in advanced cancers. Background on the study: Patients were dosed intravenously with ivuxolimab at 0.01 to 10 mg/kg every 2 weeks.

Trimming took 3 bases from V and 0 from J; bases not matched to a gene: 3. The CDR3 runs to 15 residues. Germline loops: CDR1 SGHDN, CDR2 FVKESK. Using immunoSEQ multiplex PCR, the repertoire was profiled, and TCRdb retains in-frame clones only, with some absent. Of around 46,000 clones listed, 85% to 90% are singletons. Overall study results and limits: CD8+ T cells were the subset that, on average, had more expanded clones than CD4+.

This sequence originates from an adult with an advanced solid tumor such as melanoma, head and neck, liver or kidney cancer. The chain links TRBV14 to TRBJ2-3; 7 bases map to TRBD1. Sequenced here: CD4+ or CD8+ T cells sorted from blood, sampled in a trial of the OX40 agonist ivuxolimab. CDR3 protein: CASSQGQSSTDTQYF. CDR3 nucleotides: TGTGCCAGCAGCCAGGGACAGTCTAGCACAGATACGCAGTATTTT.